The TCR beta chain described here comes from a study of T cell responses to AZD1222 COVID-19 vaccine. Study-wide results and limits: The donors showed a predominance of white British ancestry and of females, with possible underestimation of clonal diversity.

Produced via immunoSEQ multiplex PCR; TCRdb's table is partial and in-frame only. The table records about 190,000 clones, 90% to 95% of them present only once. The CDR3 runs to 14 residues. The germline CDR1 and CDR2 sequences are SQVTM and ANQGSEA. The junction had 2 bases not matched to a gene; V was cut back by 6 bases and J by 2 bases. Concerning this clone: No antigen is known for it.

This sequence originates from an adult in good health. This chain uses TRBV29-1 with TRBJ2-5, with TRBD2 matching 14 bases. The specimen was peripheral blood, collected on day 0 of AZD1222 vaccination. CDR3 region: CSVGLAGGQETQYF. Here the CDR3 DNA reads TGCAGCGTCGGACTAGCGGGAGGACAAGAGACCCAGTACTTC.